This is a list of T cell receptor beta chains from one sample in a study of OX40 agonist ivuxolimab in advanced cancers. The method was immunoSEQ multiplex PCR; TCRdb's version includes in-frame clones alone and lacks a portion of them. This repertoire shows fewer than 100,000 clones, around 82% found once; its top ten account for around 0.8%. The sample consisted of CD4+ or CD8+ T cells sorted from blood, taken in a trial of the OX40 agonist ivuxolimab. The source is an adult with an advanced solid tumor such as melanoma, head and neck, liver or kidney cancer. Each CDR3 is given with its conserved first and last residue. A D gene is named only where the DNA matches it firmly. The listing skips clone size in some rows; elsewhere it reads once, few, many or a size class.

D gene,clone size,V gene,J gene,CDR3 DNA,CDR3 protein
NA,NA,TRBV15,TRBJ1-5,TGTGCCACCAGCAGGTACAGGGAAGCGAGTCAGCCCCAGCATTTT,CATSRYREASQPQHF
NA,NA,TRBV5-1,TRBJ1-2,TGCGCCAGCACCACGGGGGATGCTCAGACCGGCTACACCTTC,CASTTGDAQTGYTF
TRBD1,NA,TRBV7-3,TRBJ1-6,TGTGCCAGCAGCCTAGGACAGGGGCATTCACCCCTCCACTTT,CASSLGQGHSPLHF
TRBD1,NA,TRBV7-9,TRBJ1-3,TGTGCCAGCAGCCCAGGGGGGGTTGGAAACACCATATATTTT,CASSPGGVGNTIYF
NA,NA,TRBV5-1,TRBJ1-4,TGCGCCAGCAGCTGGTCTCAGGGAGGGGGTTATGAAAAACTGTTTTTT,CASSWSQGGGYEKLFF
NA,NA,TRBV28,TRBJ1-1,TGTGCCAGCAGTTTTCAGACAGAAGCTTTCTTT,CASSFQTEAFF
NA,NA,TRBV5-1,TRBJ2-2,TGCGCCAGCAGCTTGGAACTAGAGAACACCGGGGAGCTGTTTTTT,CASSLELENTGELFF
NA,NA,TRBV2,TRBJ1-5,TGTGCCAGCAGTGAAGCGGGGACGGGAAATCGGCCCCAGCATTTT,CASSEAGTGNRPQHF
NA,NA,TRBV10-3,TRBJ2-2,TGTGCCACTGGAACGGGGGTCACCGGGGAGCTGTTTTTT,CATGTGVTGELFF
TRBD1,few,TRBV7-9,TRBJ1-1,TGTGCCAGCAGCAAGAGGACAGGGGAGGCTGAAGCTTTCTTT,CASSKRTGEAEAFF
TRBD1,NA,TRBV19,TRBJ1-4,TGTGCCAGTCGACCCGACAGGGAAAGAAATGAAAAACTGTTTTTT,CASRPDRERNEKLFF
NA,NA,TRBV19,TRBJ2-7,TGTGCCAGTAGTACCGGGGCGCGAGACGAGCAGTACTTC,CASSTGARDEQYF
NA,once,TRBV7-9,TRBJ1-4,TGTGCCAGCAGCTTAGCAACAGGGCGGGTTGGGGAAAAACTGTTTTTT,CASSLATGRVGEKLFF
NA,NA,TRBV6-1,TRBJ1-3,TGTGCCAGCAGTGAAGCCGGGGGGCCTGGAAACACCATATATTTT,CASSEAGGPGNTIYF
NA,NA,TRBV6-1,TRBJ2-7,TGTGCCAGCAGTAATATAGGACCCCCATGGGAGCAGTACTTC,CASSNIGPPWEQYF
NA,NA,TRBV5-1,TRBJ2-7,TGCGCCAGCGAGACGGAGCCCGTGTGGGAGCAGTACTTC,CASETEPVWEQYF
NA,NA,TRBV19,TRBJ1-4,TGTGCCAGCCGGAGTAATGAAAAACTGTTTTTT,CASRSNEKLFF
NA,NA,TRBV7-9,TRBJ2-6,TGTGCCAGCAGCTCAGGGGTCTCTGGGGCCAACGTCCTGACTTTC,CASSSGVSGANVLTF
NA,NA,TRBV11-2,TRBJ1-4,TGTGCCAGCACTACTAACAGGGCTTCGGAAAAACTGTTTTTT,CASTTNRASEKLFF
TRBD1,NA,TRBV18,TRBJ1-1,TGTGCCAGCTCACCAAACCGGGACAGGGGACGAAACACTGAAGCTTTCTTT,CASSPNRDRGRNTEAFF
TRBD1,NA,TRBV27,TRBJ2-7,TGTGCCAGGGGGGATACAGGGGGGCATCCCTACGAGCAGTACTTC,CARGDTGGHPYEQYF
TRBD2,once,TRBV6-5,TRBJ2-1,TGTGCCAGCAGGACGGGGGGGAAGTATCCTGAGCAGTTCTTC,CASRTGGKYPEQFF